Given below is one T cell receptor beta chain in context. Its antigen is as yet unknown. The V gene lost 6 bases and the J gene lost 4 bases, with 16 bases spanning the gap. The V gene's germline CDR1 is MNHNS and CDR2 SASEGT. This CDR3 has 15 residues. Investigators divided CD4+ cells into CD45RA+ naive and CD45RA-negative memory subsets. Running of the assay took place at deep level. Clones were sequenced by immunoSEQ multiplex PCR, and TCRdb holds only the in-frame ones, with some missing. The profile covers roughly 2 million clones, with approximately 96% appearing a single time and roughly 0.13% taken by the ten largest. The sample originates from a study of shared clonotypes between healthy human individuals. Study-level findings and limits: Deeper or shallower sequencing was expected to change how clonotypes are shared among donors.

V and J are TRBV6-1 and TRBJ2-1; D is possibly TRBD1 or TRBD2 (5 bases each). The clonotype comes from a man aged 18 to 30 in good health. Sequenced input: naive CD4+ T cells sorted from blood. The subset is: CD45RA+ positively selected. The DNA for the CDR3 is TGTGCCAGCAGACAAACCGGGACGGAGTACAATGAGCAGTTCTTC. The encoded protein is CASRQTGTEYNEQFF.